This TCR beta chain came from a study of control samples from healthy donors and cancer patients. Profiling relied on immunoSEQ multiplex PCR, and the TCRdb table lists in-frame clones only, not all of them. Among 150,000 to 200,000 clones listed, about 92% were seen once. The CDR3 loop spans 16 amino acids. V gave up 3 bases and J gave up 4 bases, with 16 bases separating them. CDR1 is SGHDT and CDR2 is YYEEEE in the germline V gene. The rearrangement links TRBV5-6 to TRBJ2-2, with D possibly TRBD2 on 5 matching bases. The clonotype comes from a man aged 30-40 years in good health. Sequencing input: blood. The CDR3 DNA reads as TGTGCCAGCAGCTGGGCTGCGGGTTCGTCCACCGGGGAGCTGTTTTTT. It is translated as CASSWAAGSSTGELFF.